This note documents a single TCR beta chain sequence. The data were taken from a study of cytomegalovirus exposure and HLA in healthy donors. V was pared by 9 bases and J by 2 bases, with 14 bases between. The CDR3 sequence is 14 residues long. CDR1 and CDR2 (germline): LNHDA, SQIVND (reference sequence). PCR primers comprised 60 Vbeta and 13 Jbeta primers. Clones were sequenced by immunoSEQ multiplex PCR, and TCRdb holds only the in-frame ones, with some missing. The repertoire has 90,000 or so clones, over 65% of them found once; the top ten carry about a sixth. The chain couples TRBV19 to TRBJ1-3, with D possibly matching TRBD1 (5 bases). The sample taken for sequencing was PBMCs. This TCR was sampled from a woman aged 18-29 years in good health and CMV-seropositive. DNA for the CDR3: TGTGCCAGCCGTTCGGGGGGGGCTGGAAACACCATATATTTT. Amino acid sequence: CASRSGGAGNTIYF.